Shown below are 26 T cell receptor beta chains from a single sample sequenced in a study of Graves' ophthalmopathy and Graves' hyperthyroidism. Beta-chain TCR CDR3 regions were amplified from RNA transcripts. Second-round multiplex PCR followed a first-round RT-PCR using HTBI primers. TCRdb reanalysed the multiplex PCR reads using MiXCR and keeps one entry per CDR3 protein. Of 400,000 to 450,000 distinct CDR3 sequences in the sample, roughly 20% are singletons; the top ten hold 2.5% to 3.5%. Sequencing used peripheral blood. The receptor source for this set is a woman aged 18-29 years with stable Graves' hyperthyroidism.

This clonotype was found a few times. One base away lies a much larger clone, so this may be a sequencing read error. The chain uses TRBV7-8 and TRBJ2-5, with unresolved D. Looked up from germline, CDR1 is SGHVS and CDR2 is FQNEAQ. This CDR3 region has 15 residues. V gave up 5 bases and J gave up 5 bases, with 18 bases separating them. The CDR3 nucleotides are TGTGCCAGCAGCCCAGAGACAAGTCCACGGGAGACCCAGTACTTC. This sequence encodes CASSPETSPRETQYF.

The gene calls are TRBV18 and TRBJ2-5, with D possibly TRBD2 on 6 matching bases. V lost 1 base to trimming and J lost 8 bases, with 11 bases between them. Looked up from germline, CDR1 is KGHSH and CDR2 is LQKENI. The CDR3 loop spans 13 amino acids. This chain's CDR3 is CASSPLREDTQYF. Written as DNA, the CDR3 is TGTGCCAGCTCACCACTGAGGGAGGATACCCAGTACTTC.

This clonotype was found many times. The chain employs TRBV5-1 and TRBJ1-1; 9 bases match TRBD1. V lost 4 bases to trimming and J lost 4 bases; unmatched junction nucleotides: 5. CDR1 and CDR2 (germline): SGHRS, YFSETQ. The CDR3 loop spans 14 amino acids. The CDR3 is CASSPATGGTEAFF. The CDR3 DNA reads TGCGCCAGCAGCCCGGCGACAGGGGGCACTGAAGCTTTCTTT.

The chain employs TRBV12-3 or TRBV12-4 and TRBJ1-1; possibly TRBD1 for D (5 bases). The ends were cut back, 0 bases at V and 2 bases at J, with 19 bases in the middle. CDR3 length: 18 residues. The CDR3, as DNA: TGTGCCAGCAGTTTAGCGGGACCATTCGGCCTCCGAAACACTGAAGCTTTCTTT. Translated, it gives CASSLAGPFGLRNTEAFF.

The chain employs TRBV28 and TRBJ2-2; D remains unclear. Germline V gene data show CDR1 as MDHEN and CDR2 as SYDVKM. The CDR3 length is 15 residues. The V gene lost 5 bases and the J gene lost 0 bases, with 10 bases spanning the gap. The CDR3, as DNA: TGTGCCAGCAGTACCCCTAAAGCGAACACCGGGGAGCTGTTTTTT. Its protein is CASSTPKANTGELFF. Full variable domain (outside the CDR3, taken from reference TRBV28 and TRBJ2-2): DVKVTQSSRYLVKRTGEKVFLECVQDMDHENMFWYRQDPGLGLRLIYFSYDVKMKEKGDIPEGYSVSREKKERFSLILESASTNQTSMYLCASSTPKANTGELFFGEGSRLTVL.

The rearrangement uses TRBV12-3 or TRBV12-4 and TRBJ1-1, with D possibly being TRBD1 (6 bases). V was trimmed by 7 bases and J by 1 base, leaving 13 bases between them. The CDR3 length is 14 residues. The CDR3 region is CASTLGGGNTEAFF. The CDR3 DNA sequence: TGTGCCAGCACCTTAGGGGGTGGGAACACTGAAGCTTTCTTT.

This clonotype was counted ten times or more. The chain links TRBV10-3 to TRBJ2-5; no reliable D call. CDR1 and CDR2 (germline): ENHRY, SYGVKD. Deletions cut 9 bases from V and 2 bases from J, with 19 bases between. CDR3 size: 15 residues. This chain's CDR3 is CAISFALAAQETQYF. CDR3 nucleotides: TGTGCCATTTCATTCGCCCTCGCCGCACAAGAGACCCAGTACTTC.

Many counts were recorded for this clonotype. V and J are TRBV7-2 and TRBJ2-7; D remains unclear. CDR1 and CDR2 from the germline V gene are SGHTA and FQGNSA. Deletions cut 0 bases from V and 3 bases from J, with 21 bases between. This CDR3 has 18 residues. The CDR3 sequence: CASSLALGSSVKDYEQYF. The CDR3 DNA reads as TGTGCCAGCAGCTTAGCGTTGGGATCTTCGGTAAAAGACTACGAGCAGTACTTC.

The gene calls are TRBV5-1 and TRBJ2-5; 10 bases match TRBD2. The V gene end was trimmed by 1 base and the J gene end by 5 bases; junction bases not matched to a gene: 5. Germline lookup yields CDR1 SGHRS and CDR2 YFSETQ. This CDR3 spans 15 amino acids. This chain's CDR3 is CASSLSGGASETQYF. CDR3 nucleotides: TGCGCCAGCAGCTTGAGCGGGGGGGCCTCGGAGACCCAGTACTTC.

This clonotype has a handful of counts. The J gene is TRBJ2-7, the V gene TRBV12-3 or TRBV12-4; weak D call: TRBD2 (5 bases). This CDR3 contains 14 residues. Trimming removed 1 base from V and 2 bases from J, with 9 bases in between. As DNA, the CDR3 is TGTGCCAGCAGTTTAGGGACTGCCGCCTACGAGCAGTACTTC. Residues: CASSLGTAAYEQYF.

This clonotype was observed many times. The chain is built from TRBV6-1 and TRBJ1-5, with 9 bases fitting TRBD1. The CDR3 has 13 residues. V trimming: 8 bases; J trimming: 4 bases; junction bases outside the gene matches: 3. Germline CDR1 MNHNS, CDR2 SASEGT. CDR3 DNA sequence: TGTGCCAGCGGGGACAGGGCGAATCAGCCCCAGCATTTT. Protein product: CASGDRANQPQHF.

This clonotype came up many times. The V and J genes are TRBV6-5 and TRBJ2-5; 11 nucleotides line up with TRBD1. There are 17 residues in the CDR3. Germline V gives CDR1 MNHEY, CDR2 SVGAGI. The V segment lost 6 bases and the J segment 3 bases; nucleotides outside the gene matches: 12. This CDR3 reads CASSLWTGGSWEETQYF. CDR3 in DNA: TGTGCCAGCAGCCTGTGGACAGGGGGCTCGTGGGAAGAGACCCAGTACTTC.

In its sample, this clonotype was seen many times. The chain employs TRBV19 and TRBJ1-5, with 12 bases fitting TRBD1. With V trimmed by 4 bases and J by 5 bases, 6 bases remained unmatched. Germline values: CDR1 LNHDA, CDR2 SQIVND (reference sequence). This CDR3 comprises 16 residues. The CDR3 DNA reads TGTGCCAGTAGTAGCCCGGGACAGGGGGCTGATCAGCCCCAGCATTTT. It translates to CASSSPGQGADQPQHF.

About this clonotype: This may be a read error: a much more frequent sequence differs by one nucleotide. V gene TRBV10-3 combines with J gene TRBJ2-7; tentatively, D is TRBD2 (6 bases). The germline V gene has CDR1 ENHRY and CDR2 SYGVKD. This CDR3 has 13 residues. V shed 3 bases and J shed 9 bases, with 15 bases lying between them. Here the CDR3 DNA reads TGTGCCATCAGTGAAGGCGGGGCCGACGGGCAGTACTTC. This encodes CAISEGGADGQYF.

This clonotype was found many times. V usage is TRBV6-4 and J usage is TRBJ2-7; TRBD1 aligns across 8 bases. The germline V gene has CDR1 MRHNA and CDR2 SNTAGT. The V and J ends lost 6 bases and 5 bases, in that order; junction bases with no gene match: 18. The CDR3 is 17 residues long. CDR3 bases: TGTGCCAGCAGGGGTCCTTACAGGGGGTCTACAATAGACGAGCAGTACTTC. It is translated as CASRGPYRGSTIDEQYF.

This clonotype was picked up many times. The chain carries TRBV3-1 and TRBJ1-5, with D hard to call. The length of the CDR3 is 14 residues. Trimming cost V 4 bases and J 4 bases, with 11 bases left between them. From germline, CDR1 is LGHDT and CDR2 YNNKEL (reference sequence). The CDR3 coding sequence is TGTGCCAGCAGCCCTAAACTATTAAATCAGCCCCAGCATTTT. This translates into CASSPKLLNQPQHF.

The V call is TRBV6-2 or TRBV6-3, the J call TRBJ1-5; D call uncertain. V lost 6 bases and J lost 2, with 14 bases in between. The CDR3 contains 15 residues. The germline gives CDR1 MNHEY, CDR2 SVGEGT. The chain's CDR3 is CASRKLTQGNQPQHF. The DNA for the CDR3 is TGTGCCAGCAGGAAGTTAACCCAGGGCAATCAGCCCCAGCATTTT.

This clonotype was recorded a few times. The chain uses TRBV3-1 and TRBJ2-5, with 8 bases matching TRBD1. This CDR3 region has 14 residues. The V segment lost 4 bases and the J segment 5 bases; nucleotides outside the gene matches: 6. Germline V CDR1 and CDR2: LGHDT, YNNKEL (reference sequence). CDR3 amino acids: CASSRRTGRETQYF. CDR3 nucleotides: TGTGCCAGCAGCCGAAGGACAGGGAGGGAGACCCAGTACTTC.

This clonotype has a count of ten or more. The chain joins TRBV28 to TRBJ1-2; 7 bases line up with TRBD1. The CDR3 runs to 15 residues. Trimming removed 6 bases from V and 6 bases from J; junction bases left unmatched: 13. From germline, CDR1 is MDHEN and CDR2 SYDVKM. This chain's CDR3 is CASRPSDRSRNGYTF. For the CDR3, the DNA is TGTGCCAGCAGACCCTCGGACAGGTCTAGGAATGGCTACACCTTC.

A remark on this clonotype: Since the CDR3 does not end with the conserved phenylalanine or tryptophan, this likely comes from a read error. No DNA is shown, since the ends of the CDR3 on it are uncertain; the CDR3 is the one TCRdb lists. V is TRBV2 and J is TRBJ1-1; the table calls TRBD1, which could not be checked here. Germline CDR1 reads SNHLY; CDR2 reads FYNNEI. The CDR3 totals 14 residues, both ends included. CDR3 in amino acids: CASSEHRIDTEACL.

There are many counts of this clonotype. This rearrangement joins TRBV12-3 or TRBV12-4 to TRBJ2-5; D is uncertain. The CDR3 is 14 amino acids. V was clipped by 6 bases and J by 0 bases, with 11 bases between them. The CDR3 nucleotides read TGTGCCAGCAGAGGCGGCACCCACCAAGAGACCCAGTACTTC. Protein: CASRGGTHQETQYF.

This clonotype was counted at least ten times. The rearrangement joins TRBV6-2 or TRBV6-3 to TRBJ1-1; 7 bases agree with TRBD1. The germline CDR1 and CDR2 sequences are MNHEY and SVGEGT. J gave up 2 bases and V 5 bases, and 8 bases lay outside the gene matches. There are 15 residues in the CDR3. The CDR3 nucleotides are TGTGCCAGCAGTCCCGGGGGACAGTCCAACACTGAAGCTTTCTTT. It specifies CASSPGGQSNTEAFF.

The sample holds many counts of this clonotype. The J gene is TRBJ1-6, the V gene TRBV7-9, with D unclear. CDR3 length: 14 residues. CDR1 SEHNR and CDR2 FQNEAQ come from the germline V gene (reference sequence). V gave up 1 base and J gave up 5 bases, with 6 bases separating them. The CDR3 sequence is CASSLGRDNSPLHF. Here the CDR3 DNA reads TGTGCCAGCAGCTTAGGGCGAGATAATTCACCCCTCCACTTT.

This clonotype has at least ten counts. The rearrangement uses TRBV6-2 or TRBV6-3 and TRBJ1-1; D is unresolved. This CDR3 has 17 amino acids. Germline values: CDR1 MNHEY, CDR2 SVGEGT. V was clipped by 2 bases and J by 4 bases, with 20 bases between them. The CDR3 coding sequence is TGTGCCAGCAGTTACGTCGGAATTGGGTTGGGCTCCACTGAAGCTTTCTTT. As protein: CASSYVGIGLGSTEAFF.

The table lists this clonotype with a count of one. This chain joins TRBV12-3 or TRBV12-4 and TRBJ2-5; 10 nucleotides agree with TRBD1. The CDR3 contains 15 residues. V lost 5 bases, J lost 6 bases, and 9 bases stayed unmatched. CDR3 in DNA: TGTGCCAGCAGTGCTCCGGGACAGGGGCCCAAGACCCAGTACTTC. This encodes CASSAPGQGPKTQYF.

The CDR3 here is CASSMSPGSTDTQYF. In DNA, the CDR3 is TGTGCCAGTAGTATGAGCCCGGGGTCCACAGATACGCAGTATTTT. The V and J genes are TRBV19 and TRBJ2-3, with D perhaps matching TRBD2 (5 bases). Trimming removed 3 bases at V and 2 bases at J, with 12 bases between. CDR1 LNHDA and CDR2 SQIVND come from the germline V gene (reference sequence). The CDR3 totals 15 residues.